This is a list of T cell receptor beta chains from one sample in a study of blood T cell repertoires in COVID-19. Only in-frame clones appear in the TCRdb table, and some are missing; sequencing was by immunoSEQ multiplex PCR. The table lists 250,000 to 400,000 clones, 85% to 90% of them singletons. The sequenced sample was peripheral blood. All receptors come from a woman in her thirties with COVID-19, enrolled during active disease. Both conserved end residues are part of each CDR3. D genes are given only for firm matches. Where a row states a size, it is once, few, many or the class of an expanded clone; other rows omit it.

J gene: TRBJ2-5
V gene: TRBV14
clone size: -
D gene: -
CDR3 DNA: TGTGCCAGCAGCCAGACGGGACTCCAAGGAGAGACCCAGTACTTC
CDR3 protein: CASSQTGLQGETQYF

J gene: TRBJ1-5
V gene: TRBV30
clone size: many
D gene: -
CDR3 DNA: TGTGCCTGGAGTGTACAGGGCAATCAGCCCCAGCATTTT
CDR3 protein: CAWSVQGNQPQHF

J gene: TRBJ2-3
V gene: TRBV7-3
clone size: -
D gene: TRBD2
CDR3 DNA: TGTGCCAGCAGCCCCTTTCCTAGCGGGAGCACAGATACGCAGTATTTT
CDR3 protein: CASSPFPSGSTDTQYF

J gene: TRBJ1-2
V gene: TRBV2
clone size: -
D gene: -
CDR3 DNA: TGTGCCAGCAGTGGGGAGGGCATCATCTATGGCTACACCTTC
CDR3 protein: CASSGEGIIYGYTF

J gene: TRBJ2-7
V gene: TRBV4-1
clone size: -
D gene: -
CDR3 DNA: TGCGCCAGCAGCCGACCGTCCGGGGATCGGGCCGAGCAGTACTTC
CDR3 protein: CASSRPSGDRAEQYF

J gene: TRBJ2-3
V gene: TRBV7-9
clone size: -
D gene: TRBD1
CDR3 DNA: TGTGCCAGCAGCTTTGGACAGGGGGCGGCAGATACGCAGTATTTT
CDR3 protein: CASSFGQGAADTQYF

J gene: TRBJ1-2
V gene: TRBV5-1
clone size: -
D gene: -
CDR3 DNA: TGCGCCAGCAAGCCGGACACCCCCTATGGCTACACCTTC
CDR3 protein: CASKPDTPYGYTF

J gene: TRBJ2-3
V gene: TRBV27
clone size: -
D gene: TRBD2
CDR3 DNA: TGTGCCAGCTACCAGCTCGGGGGGAATACGCAGTATTTT
CDR3 protein: CASYQLGGNTQYF

J gene: TRBJ2-3
V gene: TRBV4-1
clone size: -
D gene: -
CDR3 DNA: TGCGCCAGCAGCCAAGCGCGGAGCACAGATACGCAGTATTTT
CDR3 protein: CASSQARSTDTQYF

J gene: TRBJ1-2
V gene: TRBV28
clone size: -
D gene: TRBD1
CDR3 DNA: TGTGCCAGCAGAGGCGGAACAGGGGGTGGTGGCTACACCTTC
CDR3 protein: CASRGGTGGGGYTF

J gene: TRBJ1-2
V gene: TRBV7-6
clone size: -
D gene: TRBD1
CDR3 DNA: TGTGCCAGCAGCTCTGGGACAGGGTTGGGATGGGGCTACACCTTC
CDR3 protein: CASSSGTGLGWGYTF

J gene: TRBJ1-5
V gene: TRBV5-8
clone size: -
D gene: -
CDR3 DNA: TGTGCCAGCAGCTACGGACAGCACAATCAGCCCCAGCATTTT
CDR3 protein: CASSYGQHNQPQHF

J gene: TRBJ1-3
V gene: TRBV7-2
clone size: once
D gene: TRBD1
CDR3 DNA: TGTGCCAGCAGCCCCGGGACAGCCTCTGGAAACACCATATATTTT
CDR3 protein: CASSPGTASGNTIYF

J gene: TRBJ1-6
V gene: TRBV5-1
clone size: -
D gene: TRBD1
CDR3 DNA: TGCGCCAGCAGCCCAGAGCCAACAGGGGTGAATTCACCCCTCCACTTT
CDR3 protein: CASSPEPTGVNSPLHF

J gene: TRBJ1-1
V gene: TRBV6-4
clone size: -
D gene: TRBD1
CDR3 DNA: TGTGCCAGCAGTGACTTTTCGGACAGGGAGAGTGAATTAGGATTAAGCACTGAAGCTTTCTTT
CDR3 protein: CASSDFSDRESELGLSTEAFF

J gene: TRBJ2-7
V gene: TRBV9
clone size: -
D gene: TRBD2
CDR3 DNA: TGTGCCAGCAGCGGTGGGCTAGCGGGAGAGTCCTACGAGCAGTACTTC
CDR3 protein: CASSGGLAGESYEQYF

J gene: TRBJ2-2
V gene: TRBV28
clone size: -
D gene: TRBD2
CDR3 DNA: TGTGCCAGCAGTACGCGGCTAGCGGCCGGGGAGCTGTTTTTT
CDR3 protein: CASSTRLAAGELFF

J gene: TRBJ1-1
V gene: TRBV7-2
clone size: once
D gene: -
CDR3 DNA: TGTGCCAGCAGCTTAGATTGGAGGGCGGGAGCTTTCTTT
CDR3 protein: CASSLDWRAGAFF

J gene: TRBJ1-4
V gene: TRBV5-5
clone size: -
D gene: -
CDR3 DNA: TGTGCCAGCAGCTTGGAAGGGGCGAGCCGGGAGAAACTGTTTTTT
CDR3 protein: CASSLEGASREKLFF

J gene: TRBJ1-1
V gene: TRBV9
clone size: once
D gene: TRBD1
CDR3 DNA: TGTGCCAGCAGCGCCACCGGGACAGGGGGCGAAGCTTTCTTT
CDR3 protein: CASSATGTGGEAFF

J gene: TRBJ1-2
V gene: TRBV5-1
clone size: once
D gene: TRBD1
CDR3 DNA: TGCGCCAGCAGACCCGAGGGACAGGGGAGTGGCTACACCTTC
CDR3 protein: CASRPEGQGSGYTF

J gene: TRBJ1-2
V gene: TRBV20-1
clone size: -
D gene: TRBD1
CDR3 DNA: TGCAGTGCTCGGACAGGCTATGGCTACACCTTC
CDR3 protein: CSARTGYGYTF

J gene: TRBJ1-2
V gene: TRBV5-1
clone size: -
D gene: -
CDR3 DNA: TGCGCCAGCAGCTGGGACACAATAGGCTACACCTTC
CDR3 protein: CASSWDTIGYTF

J gene: TRBJ2-1
V gene: TRBV9
clone size: -
D gene: TRBD2
CDR3 DNA: TGTGCCAGCAGCGTAGGGGCGGGAGCATCCTACAATGAGCAGTTCTTC
CDR3 protein: CASSVGAGASYNEQFF

J gene: TRBJ1-3
V gene: TRBV27
clone size: -
D gene: -
CDR3 DNA: TGTGCCAGCAGTTCGACAGAGACTGGAAACACCATATATTTT
CDR3 protein: CASSSTETGNTIYF